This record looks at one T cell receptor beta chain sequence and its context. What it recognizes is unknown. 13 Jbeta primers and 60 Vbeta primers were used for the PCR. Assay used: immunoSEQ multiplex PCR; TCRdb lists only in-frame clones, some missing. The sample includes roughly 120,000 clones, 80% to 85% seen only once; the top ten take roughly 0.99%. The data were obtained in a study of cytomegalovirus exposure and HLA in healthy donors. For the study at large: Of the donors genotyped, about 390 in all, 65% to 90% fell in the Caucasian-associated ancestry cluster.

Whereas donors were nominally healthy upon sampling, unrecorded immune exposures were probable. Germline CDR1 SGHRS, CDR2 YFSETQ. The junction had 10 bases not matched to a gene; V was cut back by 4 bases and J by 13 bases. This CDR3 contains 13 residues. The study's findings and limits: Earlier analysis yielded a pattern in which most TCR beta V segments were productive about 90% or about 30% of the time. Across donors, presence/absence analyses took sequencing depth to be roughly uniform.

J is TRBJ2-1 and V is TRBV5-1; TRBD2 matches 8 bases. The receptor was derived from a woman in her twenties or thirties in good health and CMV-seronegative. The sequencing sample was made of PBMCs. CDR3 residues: CASSRGGDFPQFF. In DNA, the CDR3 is TGCGCCAGCAGCCGGGGGGGGGACTTTCCACAGTTCTTC.